The 17 T cell receptor beta chains listed next were all sequenced from one sample in a study of persistence of HIV-infected CD4 T cells. The libraries were made with immunoSEQ version 4 in survey mode. The protocol was immunoSEQ multiplex PCR, while the TCRdb copy is restricted to in-frame clones and leaves out a portion. Among tens of thousands of clones listed, about four fifths were seen once. No antigen has been assigned to these receptors. The stimulus was lysate of CMV-infected fibroblasts, about 10 ug/mL. CD40L-negative CD69-negative CD45RO-high memory CD4+ T cells were sorted as populations depleted of antigen-responding cells. Sequenced here: CD4+ T cells sorted from PBMCs after 18-hour stimulation, sampled from a patient who received antiretroviral therapy. Receptors originate from an adult woman with HIV who was CMV-seropositive.

The gene calls are TRBV5-4 and TRBJ2-3, with 10 bases that match TRBD1. CDR1 SGHNT and CDR2 YYREEE come from the germline V gene (reference sequence). The CDR3 has 16 amino acids. V lost 4 bases, J lost 0 bases, and 5 bases stayed unmatched. The CDR3 sequence: CASSPGTGVSTDTQYF. CDR3 DNA: TGTGCCAGCAGCCCCGGGACAGGGGTTAGCACAGATACGCAGTATTTT.

The V and J genes are TRBV2 and TRBJ1-6; 7 bases match TRBD1. V trimming: 3 bases; J trimming: 7 bases; junction bases outside the gene matches: 6. Germline CDR1 SNHLY, CDR2 FYNNEI. The CDR3 is 15 residues long. The CDR3 sequence is CASSEGRTGNSPLHF. CDR3 in DNA: TGTGCCAGCAGTGAGGGTCGGACAGGAAATTCACCCCTCCACTTT.

The chain's CDR3 is CASSDPQQGVGEQFF. The CDR3 nucleotides read TGCGCCAGCAGCGACCCTCAACAGGGGGTGGGTGAGCAGTTCTTC. The V and J genes are TRBV5-1 and TRBJ2-1, with 8 bases aligning to TRBD1. The CDR3 totals 15 residues. CDR1 SGHRS and CDR2 YFSETQ come from the germline V gene. J gave up 9 bases and V 4 bases, and 12 bases lay outside the gene matches.

The chain couples TRBV13 to TRBJ2-7, with 15 bases fitting TRBD2. V gave up 5 bases and J gave up 5 bases; unmatched junction bases: 13. CDR3 length: 18 amino acids. CDR1 PRHDT and CDR2 FYEKMQ come from the germline V gene (reference sequence). CDR3 sequence (DNA): TGTGCCAGCAGCCCACTGGGGACTAGCGGGAGGCATAGGAACGAGCAGTACTTC. Its translation is CASSPLGTSGRHRNEQYF. Full variable domain (rest looked up from reference TRBV13 and TRBJ2-7): AAGVIQSPRHLIKEKRETATLKCYPIPRHDTVYWYQQGPGQDPQFLISFYEKMQSDKGSIPDRFSAQQFSDYHSELNMSSLELGDSALYFCASSPLGTSGRHRNEQYFGPGTRLTVT.

The genes are TRBV28 and TRBJ2-5; D is perhaps TRBD1 or TRBD2 (5 bases each). Germline CDR1 and CDR2: MDHEN and SYDVKM. The CDR3 consists of 13 residues. The CDR3 coding sequence is TGTGCAACACGGGGCGGAGCCCAAGAGACCCAGTACTTC. This translates into CATRGGAQETQYF.

The genes are TRBV5-1 and TRBJ2-5; D call uncertain. Germline CDR1 SGHRS, CDR2 YFSETQ. V was trimmed by 0 bases and J by 5 bases, leaving 11 bases between them. This CDR3 is 14 amino acids long. The CDR3 nucleotides read TGCGCCAGCAGCTTGGACGTCAGGACGGAGACCCAGTACTTC. It is translated as CASSLDVRTETQYF.

V gene TRBV19 combines with J gene TRBJ1-6; tentatively, D is TRBD1 (5 bases). The CDR3 spans 16 residues. The germline V gene encodes CDR1 LNHDA and CDR2 SQIVND (reference sequence). With 6 bases removed from V and 5 bases from J, the gap between germline ends came to 17 bases. CDR3 nucleotides: TGTGCCAGTAGAAGGGAGGAGACAGACAATAATTCACCCCTCCACTTT. Translation gives CASRREETDNNSPLHF.

The J gene is TRBJ1-6, the V gene TRBV6-1; D remains ambiguous. V lost 0 bases to trimming and J lost 13 bases, with 7 bases between them. CDR1 and CDR2 (germline): MNHNS, SASEGT. This CDR3 region has 12 residues. CDR3 amino acids: CASSEARGPLHF. The CDR3 region has the DNA TGTGCCAGCAGTGAAGCGCGGGGTCCCCTCCACTTT.

The rearrangement joins TRBV7-6 to TRBJ2-7; a weak D match, TRBD1 (5 bases). Trimming took 2 bases from V and 0 from J, leaving 17 bases between them. In germline, CDR1 is SGHVS, CDR2 FNYEAQ. The CDR3 totals 17 residues. CDR3 nucleotide sequence: TGTGCCAGCAGCTTACACGCACCGACAGCTTTCTCCTACGAGCAGTACTTC. Its protein is CASSLHAPTAFSYEQYF.

The rearrangement links TRBV29-1 to TRBJ1-1; D gene ambiguous. The V gene's germline CDR1 is SQVTM and CDR2 ANQGSEA. The CDR3 loop spans 12 amino acids. The V end lost 5 bases, the J end lost 3 bases, and 10 bases lay between the germline ends. DNA for the CDR3: TGCAGCGTTCACGGGCGTTACACTGAAGCTTTCTTT. Protein: CSVHGRYTEAFF.

The chain links TRBV27 to TRBJ1-1, with TRBD1 matching 8 bases. Trimming at V came to 5 bases and at J to 0 bases, leaving 5 bases not matched to a gene. The germline V gene encodes CDR1 MNHEY and CDR2 SMNVEV (reference sequence). This CDR3 is built from 15 residues. CDR3 nucleotides: TGTGCCAGCAGTCAGGGACAGGCTTTGAACACTGAAGCTTTCTTT. It is translated as CASSQGQALNTEAFF.

The chain combines TRBV19 with TRBJ2-2; D may be TRBD1 (5 bases). The CDR3 totals 15 residues. Trimming took off 8 bases at V and 1 base at J, with 14 bases between the two ends. Germline V gives CDR1 LNHDA, CDR2 SQIVND (reference sequence). CDR3 residues: CASSQGARNTGELFF. The DNA for the CDR3 is TGTGCCAGTTCCCAAGGGGCCAGGAACACCGGGGAGCTGTTTTTT.

V gene TRBV6-4 combines with J gene TRBJ1-1; D is unclear. Deletions cut 2 bases from V and 3 bases from J, with 13 bases between. The germline V gene encodes CDR1 MRHNA and CDR2 SNTAGT. The CDR3 consists of 15 residues. The CDR3 here is CASSDTAGRDTEAFF. DNA for the CDR3: TGTGCCAGCAGTGACACAGCGGGTAGGGACACTGAAGCTTTCTTT.

This chain links TRBV28 with TRBJ2-7, with D possibly being TRBD1 (5 bases). Germline assignment: CDR1 MDHEN and CDR2 SYDVKM. Trimming shortened V by 8 bases and J by 7 bases, and 15 bases separated the two germline ends. This CDR3 has 12 residues. This CDR3 is CASWSRAGEQYF. CDR3 in DNA: TGTGCCAGCTGGTCCAGGGCCGGGGAGCAGTACTTC.

V is TRBV6-5 and J is TRBJ2-3; D unclear. CDR3 size: 14 residues. Germline assignment: CDR1 MNHEY and CDR2 SVGAGI. Trimming took off 5 bases at V and 2 bases at J, with 11 bases between the two ends. Here the CDR3 DNA reads TGTGCCAGCAGTCGGGTTCCCTACACAGATACGCAGTATTTT. Translation: CASSRVPYTDTQYF.

This rearrangement joins TRBV4-1 to TRBJ2-4; D is tentatively TRBD1 or TRBD2 (5 bases each). Germline V CDR1 and CDR2: MGHRA, YSYEKL. V was cut by 0 bases and J by 2 bases, with 8 bases left in between. The CDR3 is 15 amino acids. The CDR3 is CASSQEWDPKNIQYF. Written as DNA, the CDR3 is TGCGCCAGCAGCCAAGAATGGGACCCCAAAAACATTCAGTACTTC.

In its sample, this clone is medium-sized. CDR3 sequence reads: CASSVKQGGNQPQHF. CDR3 nucleotides: TGTGCCAGTAGTGTTAAACAGGGGGGGAATCAGCCCCAGCATTTT. This chain uses TRBV19 with TRBJ1-5; 8 positions match TRBD1. CDR3 length equals 15 residues. The J segment lost 4 bases and the V segment lost 5 bases, leaving 7 bases of the junction unmatched. CDR1 and CDR2 (germline): LNHDA, SQIVND (reference sequence).